This T cell receptor (beta chain) was obtained from a study of graft-versus-host responses after intestinal transplantation. Regarding this clone: What it recognizes is unknown.

Germline assignment: CDR1 MDHEN and CDR2 SYDVKM. J gave up 7 bases and V 7 bases, and 12 bases lay outside the gene matches. The CDR3 is made up of 14 amino acids. Measured with immunoSEQ multiplex PCR; TCRdb has only the in-frame clones, and not every one. The repertoire holds over 100,000 clones, with approximately 90% as singletons. The chain combines TRBV28 with TRBJ1-1; 7 nucleotides align to TRBD1. The receptor was derived from a human donor who was the organ donor for an intestinal transplant. The specimen comprised unstimulated CD4+ T cells sorted from spleen or lymph node cells, sampled before transplant. CDR3 in amino acids: CASIRQGPLFEAFF. The CDR3 DNA reads as TGTGCCAGCATCCGACAGGGACCCCTTTTTGAAGCTTTCTTT.